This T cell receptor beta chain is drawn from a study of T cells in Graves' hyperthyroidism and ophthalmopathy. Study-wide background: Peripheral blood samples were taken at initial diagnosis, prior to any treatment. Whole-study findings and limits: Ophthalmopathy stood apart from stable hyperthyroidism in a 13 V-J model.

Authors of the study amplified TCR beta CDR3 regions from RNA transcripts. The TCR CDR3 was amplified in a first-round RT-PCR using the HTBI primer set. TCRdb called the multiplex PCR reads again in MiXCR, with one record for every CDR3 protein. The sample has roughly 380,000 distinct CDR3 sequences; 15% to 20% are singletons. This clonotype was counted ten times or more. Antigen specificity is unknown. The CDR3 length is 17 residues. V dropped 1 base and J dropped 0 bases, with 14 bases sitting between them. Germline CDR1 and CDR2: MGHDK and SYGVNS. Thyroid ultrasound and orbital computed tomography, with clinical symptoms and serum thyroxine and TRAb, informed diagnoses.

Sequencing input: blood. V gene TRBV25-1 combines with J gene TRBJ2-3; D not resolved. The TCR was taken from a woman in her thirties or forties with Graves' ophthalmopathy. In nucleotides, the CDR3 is TGTGCCAGCAGTGAATCATGGGGTACACCCAGCACAGATACGCAGTATTTT. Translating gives CASSESWGTPSTDTQYF.